The present T cell receptor (beta chain) was sequenced within a study of blood T cell repertoires in COVID-19 (dated by TCRdb to 2020 to 2021). A note on the overall study: Collaborator samples came from the United States, Italy and Spain and covered acute and convalescent phases of COVID-19. Where HLA class I and class II types were available, the types were taken from metadata supplied by the sample provider, not from assay-based typing. The repertoires were made available in a free public database intended to serve as a resource for research on the immune response to SARS-CoV-2. Nearly every sample came with metadata listing a de-identified subject ID, COVID-19 status, age in years and sex. Subjects who had been exposed to COVID-19, were actively infected with it, or had recovered from it provided the deeply sampled blood TCRbeta repertoires that made up the dataset. Samples came from the ongoing ImmuneRACE study (first 160 participants) plus 1,254 subjects from 6 global collaborators. The material from the prospective study consisted of cDNA or gDNA derived from T cells, B-cell-depleted T cells, or PBMCs.

One collaborating source in Seattle enrolled patients during active infection and followed them longitudinally through the course of disease. Collaborating institutions collected whole blood in K2EDTA tubes following their own protocols. For TCRbeta analysis, collaborator samples were shipped as frozen whole blood, as isolated PBMCs, or as DNA extracted from either sample type. Comments on this clone: Its antigen remains undetermined. Per-nucleotide qualities are absent, and no much larger clonotype sits a single base away.

V is pared back by 5 bases and J by 7 bases, with 9 bases lying between the germline termini. Spanning cysteine to phenylalanine, the CDR3 consists of 12 amino acids. Just the 36-base CDR3 DNA is kept, in frame starting at base 1. Beyond this particular receptor, the publication reports: Clinical and demographic metadata were provided uncurated, with the amount varying by source and participant.

TCRbeta CDR3 regions were amplified from genomic DNA using the immunoSEQ Assay, a bias-controlled multiplex PCR. The authors' pipeline ran thus. The number of nucleated cells in each sample was estimated by amplification of reference gene primers within the assay. Sequence reads were collapsed and filtered to measure the absolute abundance of every unique TCRbeta CDR3 rearrangement. For each sample, productive Simpson clonality was calculated as the square root of Simpson's diversity index over productive rearrangements. As stored in TCRdb, this immuneACCESS dataset retains in-frame rearrangements with V and J assigned. A fraction of the clones does not appear; measured against another copy, unresolved V genes explain less than half of the discrepancy, and the remainder lacks a known reason. V and J calls and clone size are copied from that table; D and trimming were computed from the DNA. This sample has around 290,000 clones in its table, and roughly 92% of those were observed once. Jointly, the top ten make up approximately 2.1% of the sample.

The chain was built from TRBV12-3 or TRBV12-4 and TRBJ1-3; perhaps TRBD1 is the D gene, with 6 bases matching. The sequenced sample consisted of peripheral blood. This TCR was sampled from a woman aged 25 to 39 with COVID-19, enrolled during active disease. The nucleotides are TGTGCCAGCAGTATCACAGGGAACACCATATATTTT. This codes for CASSITGNTIYF.